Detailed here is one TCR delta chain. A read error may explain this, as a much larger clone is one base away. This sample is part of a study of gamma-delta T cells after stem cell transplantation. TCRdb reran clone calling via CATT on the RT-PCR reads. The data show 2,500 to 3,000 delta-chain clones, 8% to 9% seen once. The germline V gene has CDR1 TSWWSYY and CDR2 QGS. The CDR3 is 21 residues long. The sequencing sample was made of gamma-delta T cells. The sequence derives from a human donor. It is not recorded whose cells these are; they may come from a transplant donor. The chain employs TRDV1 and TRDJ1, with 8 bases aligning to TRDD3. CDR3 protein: CALGLPRWGMRSGSYDDKFIF. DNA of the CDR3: TGTGCTCTTGGGCTCCCCCGGTGGGGGATGAGGTCTGGGTCGTACGACGATAAATTCATCTTT.